This T cell receptor beta chain was profiled in a study of beta chain features in type 1 diabetes (dated by TCRdb to the late 2010s). Turning to the overall study: Patients and healthy donors did not differ in mean age, gender distribution, total cell number or subset yield. A total of roughly 100 million sorted cells were examined across all samples, and RNA yield correlated strongly with the number of cells per subset. The study compared TCRB repertoires of sorted circulating CD4+ T cell subsets between recently diagnosed type 1 diabetes patients and matched healthy donors. Regulatory and stem cell-like memory subsets were obtained from only 8 patients and roughly eight healthy donors, while naive and central memory subsets were obtained from all 30 or so donors. Here is what the overall study found, with its caveats: PCR may preferentially amplify shorter templates, but because patient and control samples were amplified and corrected together, any resulting skew would affect both groups equally. Because cDNA was sequenced instead of genomic DNA, activated cells with high expression could be over-represented, although the groups did not differ in activation or CD3 levels. Because the HLA sub-analyses included only small numbers of individuals, any influence of HLA type on TCRB rearrangement was left unresolved. At VDJ recombination sites, type 1 diabetes patients had fewer insertions and more deleted nucleotides, which implies abnormalities in thymic rearrangement. Type 1 diabetes patients showed a moderate but significant shortening of TCRB CDR3 length in all four CD4+ subsets. Naive, central memory and regulatory TCRB repertoires appeared to be more alike among patients than among healthy donors.

From each donor, a single peripheral blood sample of around 120 mL on average was drawn into heparinised tubes. A BD FACSAria II and a panel including CD45RO, CCR7, CD25, CD127, CD95 and CD27 were used to sort naive, central memory, regulatory and stem cell-like memory CD4+ T cells. A purity above 98% was achieved for all sorted populations. PBMCs were isolated immediately by Lymphoprep density gradient centrifugation and stained directly without culture. Samples were stained and sorted in pairs, with one healthy donor and one patient per experiment, so that batch effects were minimized. This clone was picked up a small number of times. The antigen it binds to is not known. It has no much larger one-base neighbor in the sample; base qualities were not kept. The entire amount of isolated RNA was reverse transcribed using the High Capacity cDNA Reverse Transcription Kit, so the sequenced TCRB transcripts were expressed ones. Deep immunoSEQ sequencing was applied to naive, central memory and regulatory T cell samples, giving an average of roughly 3.5 million total reads per sample. After sorted cells were lysed in RLT buffer, RNA was extracted with DNase-treated RNeasy Micro or Mini kits, with the choice depending on cell number. To prevent cross-contamination, each cell subset was processed individually, whereas patient and healthy donor samples were processed jointly. The immunoSEQ multiplex PCR was used to amplify TCRB sequences from cDNA, generating 87-bp fragments that spanned the CDR3 region. Sequencing of the amplicons was performed on the Illumina HiSeq platform. Per the authors' processing: Synthetic template baselines were used to correct PCR bias computationally, reads within Hamming distance 2 were collapsed together, and singletons that could not be merged were discarded. Reads were aligned to IMGT to assign V, D and J genes, CDR3 length, and insertions or deletions at six rearrangement sites. Clonotype counts were normalized to sorted cell number within each subset before computing true diversity and Gini coefficients with the tcR R package. Repertoire sharing was quantified using the overlap coefficient calculated on TCRB nucleotide sequences. Out-of-frame TCRB sequences from naive cells were analyzed as a proxy for the pre-selection repertoire. What TCRdb holds here is the immuneACCESS table cut down to in-frame rearrangements. Part of the clones is not present; checked against another copy, under half of the missing clones reflect an unresolved V gene, and the others are unexplained. The DNA was the basis for D and trimming; V, J and clone size are from that table. In this sample the table shows 600,000 to 700,000 clones, roughly 13% of which occur a single time. The top ten constitute around 0.022% of the sample.

The germline ends are 17 bases apart after V is trimmed by 0 bases and J by 7 bases. CDR1 and CDR2 (SGHDT, YYEEEE) derive from the germline V gene. Taken from cysteine to phenylalanine, the CDR3 has 16 residues. This entry keeps only the CDR3 DNA: 48 bases, framed from base 1. The rearranged chain carries TRBV5-6 and TRBJ2-1; the best D guess is TRBD1, with 5 bases matching. The sequenced sample consisted of naive CD4+ T cells from blood. What the cell subset or site label conveys for this sample: true naive CD4+ T cells. This receptor was obtained from a young man with type 1 diabetes. The DNA reads as follows: TGTGCCAGCAGCTTGGTCCAGGGAAGGCGGAAGAATGAGCAGTTCTTC. Its product reads: CASSLVQGRRKNEQFF.